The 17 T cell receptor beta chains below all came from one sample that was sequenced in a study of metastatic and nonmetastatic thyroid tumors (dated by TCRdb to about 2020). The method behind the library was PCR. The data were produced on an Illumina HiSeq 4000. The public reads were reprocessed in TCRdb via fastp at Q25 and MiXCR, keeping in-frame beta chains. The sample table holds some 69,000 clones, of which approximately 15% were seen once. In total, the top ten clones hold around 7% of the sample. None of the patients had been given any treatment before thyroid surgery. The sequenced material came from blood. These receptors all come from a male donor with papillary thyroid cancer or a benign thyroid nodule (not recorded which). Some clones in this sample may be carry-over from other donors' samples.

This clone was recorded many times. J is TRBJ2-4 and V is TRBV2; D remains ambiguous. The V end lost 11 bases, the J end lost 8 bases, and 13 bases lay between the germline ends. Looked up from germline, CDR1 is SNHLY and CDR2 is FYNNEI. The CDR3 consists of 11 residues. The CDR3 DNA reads TGTGCCGGCACTAATTCAGACATTCAGTACTTC. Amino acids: CAGTNSDIQYF.

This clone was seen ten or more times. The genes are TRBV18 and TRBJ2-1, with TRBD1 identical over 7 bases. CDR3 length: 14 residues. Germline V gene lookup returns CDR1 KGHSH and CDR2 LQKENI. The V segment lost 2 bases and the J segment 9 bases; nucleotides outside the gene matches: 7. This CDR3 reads CASSPGAGGGEQFF. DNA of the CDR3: TGTGCCAGCTCACCAGGGGCAGGGGGTGGTGAGCAGTTCTTC.

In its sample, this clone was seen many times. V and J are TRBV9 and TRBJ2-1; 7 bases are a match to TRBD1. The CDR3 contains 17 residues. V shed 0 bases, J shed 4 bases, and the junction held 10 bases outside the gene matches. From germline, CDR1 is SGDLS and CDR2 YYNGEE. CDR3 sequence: CASSVAAPGQSYNEQFF. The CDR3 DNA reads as TGTGCCAGCAGCGTAGCCGCCCCGGGACAGTCTTACAATGAGCAGTTCTTC.

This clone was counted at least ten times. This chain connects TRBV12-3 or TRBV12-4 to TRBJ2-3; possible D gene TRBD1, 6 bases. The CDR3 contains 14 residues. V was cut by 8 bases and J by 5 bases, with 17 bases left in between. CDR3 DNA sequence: TGTGCCAGCCTACCGGGACATCGGGTAGATACGCAGTATTTT. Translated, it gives CASLPGHRVDTQYF.

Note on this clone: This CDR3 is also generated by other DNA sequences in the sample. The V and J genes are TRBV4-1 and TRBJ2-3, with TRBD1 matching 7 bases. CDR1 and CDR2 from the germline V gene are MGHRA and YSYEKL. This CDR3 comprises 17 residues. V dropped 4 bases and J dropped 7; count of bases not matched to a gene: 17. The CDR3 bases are TGCGCCAGCAGCCCCCGTCCCCGGGACAGTCCTCTTAATACGCAGTATTTT. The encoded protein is CASSPRPRDSPLNTQYF.

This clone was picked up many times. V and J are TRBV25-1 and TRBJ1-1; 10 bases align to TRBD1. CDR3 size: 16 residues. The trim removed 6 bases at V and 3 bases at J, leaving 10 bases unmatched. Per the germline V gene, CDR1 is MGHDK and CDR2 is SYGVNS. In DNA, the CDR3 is TGTGCCAGCAGCGGAGCCTTGGGGACAGGGGACACTGAAGCTTTCTTT. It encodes CASSGALGTGDTEAFF.

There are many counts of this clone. CDR3 sequence (DNA): TGTGCCATCCTTCAGGGGGACTTCTACAATGAGCAGTTCTTC. It encodes CAILQGDFYNEQFF. The chain is built from TRBV19 and TRBJ2-1; a possible D gene is TRBD1 (7 bases). V was shortened by 10 bases and J by 3 bases, with 16 bases between the two germline ends. There are 14 residues in the CDR3. The germline V gene encodes CDR1 LNHDA and CDR2 SQIVND (reference sequence).

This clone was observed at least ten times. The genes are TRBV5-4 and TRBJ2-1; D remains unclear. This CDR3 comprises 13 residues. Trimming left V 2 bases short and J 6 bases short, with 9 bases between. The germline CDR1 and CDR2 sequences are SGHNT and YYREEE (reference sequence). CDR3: CASSLVEPNEQFF. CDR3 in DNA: TGTGCCAGCAGCTTAGTAGAGCCCAATGAGCAGTTCTTC. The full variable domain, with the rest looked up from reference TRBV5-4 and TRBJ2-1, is ETGVTQSPTHLIKTRGQQVTLRCSSQSGHNTVSWYQQALGQGPQFIFQYYREEENGRGNFPPRFSGLQFPNYSSELNVNALELDDSALYLCASSLVEPNEQFFGPGTRLTVL.

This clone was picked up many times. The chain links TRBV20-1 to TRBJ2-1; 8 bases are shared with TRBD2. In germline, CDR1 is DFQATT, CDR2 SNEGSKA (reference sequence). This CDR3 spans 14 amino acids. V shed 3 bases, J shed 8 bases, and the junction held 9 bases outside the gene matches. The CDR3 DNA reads TGCAGTGCTAGGGCCCAGCGGGAGCTCGATGAGCAGTTCTTC. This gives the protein CSARAQRELDEQFF.

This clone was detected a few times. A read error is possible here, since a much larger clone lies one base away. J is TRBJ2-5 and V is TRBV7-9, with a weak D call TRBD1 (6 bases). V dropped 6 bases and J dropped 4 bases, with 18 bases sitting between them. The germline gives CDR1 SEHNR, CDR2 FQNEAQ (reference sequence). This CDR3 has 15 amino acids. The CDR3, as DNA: TGTGCCAGCAGTTCATCCGGGACACCGGGAGAGACCCAGTACTTC. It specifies CASSSSGTPGETQYF.

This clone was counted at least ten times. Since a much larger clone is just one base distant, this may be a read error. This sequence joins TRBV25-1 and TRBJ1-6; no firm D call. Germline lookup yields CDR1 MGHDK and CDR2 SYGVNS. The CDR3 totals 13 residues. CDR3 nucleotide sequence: TGTGCCGGCAGTGAATGGTGGGGTTCACCCCTCCACTTT. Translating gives CAGSEWWGSPLHF.

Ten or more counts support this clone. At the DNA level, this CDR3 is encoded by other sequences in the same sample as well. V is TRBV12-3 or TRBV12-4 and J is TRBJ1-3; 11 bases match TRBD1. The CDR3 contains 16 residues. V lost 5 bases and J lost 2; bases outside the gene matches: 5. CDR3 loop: CASSIPGQGAGNTIYF. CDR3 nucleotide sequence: TGTGCCAGCAGTATACCGGGACAGGGGGCTGGAAACACCATATATTTT.

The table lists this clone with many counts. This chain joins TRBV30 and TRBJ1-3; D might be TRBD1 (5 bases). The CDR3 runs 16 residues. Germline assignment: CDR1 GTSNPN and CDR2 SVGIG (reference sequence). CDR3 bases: TGTGCTAAAGATCAGGGAAGGGAGGGCTCTGGAAACACCATATATTTT. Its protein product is CAKDQGREGSGNTIYF.

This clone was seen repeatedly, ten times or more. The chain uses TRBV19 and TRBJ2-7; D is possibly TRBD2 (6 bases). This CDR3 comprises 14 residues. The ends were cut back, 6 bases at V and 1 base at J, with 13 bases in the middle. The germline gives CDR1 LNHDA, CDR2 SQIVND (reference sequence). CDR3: CASRGLKESYEQYF. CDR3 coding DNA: TGTGCCAGTAGGGGACTCAAGGAATCCTACGAGCAGTACTTC. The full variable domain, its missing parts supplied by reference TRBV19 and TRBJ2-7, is DGGITQSPKYLFRKEGQNVTLSCEQNLNHDAMYWYRQDPGQGLRLIYYSQIVNDFQKGDIAEGYSVSREKKESFPLTVTSAQKNPTAFYLCASRGLKESYEQYFGPGTRLTVT.

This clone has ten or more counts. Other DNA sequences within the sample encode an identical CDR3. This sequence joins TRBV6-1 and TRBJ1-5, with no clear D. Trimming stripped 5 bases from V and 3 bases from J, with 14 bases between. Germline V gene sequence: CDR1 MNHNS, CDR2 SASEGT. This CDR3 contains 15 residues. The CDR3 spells CASSQQDGLNQPQHF. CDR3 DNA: TGTGCCAGCAGTCAGCAGGACGGTCTCAATCAGCCCCAGCATTTT.

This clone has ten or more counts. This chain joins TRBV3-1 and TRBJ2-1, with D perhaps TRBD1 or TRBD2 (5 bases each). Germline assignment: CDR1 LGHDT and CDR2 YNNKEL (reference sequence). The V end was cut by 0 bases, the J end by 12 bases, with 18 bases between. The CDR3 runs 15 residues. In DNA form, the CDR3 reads TGTGCCAGCAGCCAAGACGGGGTTGAGGGGAGCGTGCAGTTCTTC. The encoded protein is CASSQDGVEGSVQFF.

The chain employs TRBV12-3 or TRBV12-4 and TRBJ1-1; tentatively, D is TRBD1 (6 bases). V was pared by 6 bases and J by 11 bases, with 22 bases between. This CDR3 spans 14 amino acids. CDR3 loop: CASRGGGGHLKAFF. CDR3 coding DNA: TGTGCCAGCAGAGGAGGTGGGGGGCATTTAAAGGCTTTCTTT.